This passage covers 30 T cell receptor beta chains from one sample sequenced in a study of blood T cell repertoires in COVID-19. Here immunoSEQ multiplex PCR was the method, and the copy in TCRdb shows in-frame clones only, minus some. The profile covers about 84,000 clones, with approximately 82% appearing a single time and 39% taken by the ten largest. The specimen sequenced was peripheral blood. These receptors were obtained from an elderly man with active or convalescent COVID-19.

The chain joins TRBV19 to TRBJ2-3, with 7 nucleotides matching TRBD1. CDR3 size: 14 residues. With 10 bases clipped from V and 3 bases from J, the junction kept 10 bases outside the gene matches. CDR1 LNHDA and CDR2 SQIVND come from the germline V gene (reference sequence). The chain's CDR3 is CATRLGQATDTQYF. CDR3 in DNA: TGTGCCACCCGCCTAGGACAGGCTACAGATACGCAGTATTTT. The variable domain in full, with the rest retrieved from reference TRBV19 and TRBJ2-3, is DGGITQSPKYLFRKEGQNVTLSCEQNLNHDAMYWYRQDPGQGLRLIYYSQIVNDFQKGDIAEGYSVSREKKESFPLTVTSAQKNPTAFYLCATRLGQATDTQYFGPGTRLTVL.

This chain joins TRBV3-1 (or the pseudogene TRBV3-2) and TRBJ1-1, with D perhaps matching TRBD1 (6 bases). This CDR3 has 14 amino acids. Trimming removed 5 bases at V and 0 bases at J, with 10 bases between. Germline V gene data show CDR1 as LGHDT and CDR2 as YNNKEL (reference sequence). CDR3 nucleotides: TGTGCCAGCAGCGAACAGGGTTTGAACACTGAAGCTTTCTTT. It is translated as CASSEQGLNTEAFF.

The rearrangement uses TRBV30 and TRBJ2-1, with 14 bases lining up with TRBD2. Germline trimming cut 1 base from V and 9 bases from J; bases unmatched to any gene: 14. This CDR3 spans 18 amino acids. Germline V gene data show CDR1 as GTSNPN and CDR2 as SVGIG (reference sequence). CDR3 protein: CAWSALGPGLAGVTEQFF. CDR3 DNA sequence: TGTGCCTGGAGTGCACTAGGCCCGGGACTAGCGGGAGTTACTGAGCAGTTCTTC.

In DNA, the CDR3 is TGTGCCAGCAGATCTGTGGGACAGGGAATCTACGAGCAGTACTTC. This codes for CASRSVGQGIYEQYF. The rearrangement joins TRBV3-1 (or the pseudogene TRBV3-2) to TRBJ2-7, with 9 nucleotides matching TRBD1. The junction had 9 bases not matched to a gene; V was cut back by 6 bases and J by 3 bases. Germline V CDR1 and CDR2: LGHDT, YNNKEL (reference sequence). The CDR3 covers 15 residues.

CDR3 amino acids: CASSQGRLAGSETQYF. Here the CDR3 DNA reads TGTGCCAGCAGCCAAGGGAGGCTAGCGGGAAGTGAGACCCAGTACTTC. The chain has TRBV14 and TRBJ2-5; 9 bases are shared with TRBD2. The junction had 8 bases not matched to a gene; V was cut back by 1 base and J by 5 bases. CDR3 length: 16 residues. Germline V gene sequence: CDR1 SGHDN, CDR2 FVKESK.

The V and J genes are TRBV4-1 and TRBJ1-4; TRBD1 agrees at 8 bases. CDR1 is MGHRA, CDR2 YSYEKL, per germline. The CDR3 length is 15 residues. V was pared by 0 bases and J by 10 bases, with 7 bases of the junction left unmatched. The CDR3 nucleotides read TGCGCCAGCAGCCAAGACCTGGACAGGGTTGGAAAACTGTTTTTT. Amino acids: CASSQDLDRVGKLFF.

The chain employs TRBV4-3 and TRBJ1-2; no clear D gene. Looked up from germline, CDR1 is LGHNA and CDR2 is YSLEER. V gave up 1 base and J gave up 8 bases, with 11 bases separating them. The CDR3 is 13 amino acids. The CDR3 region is CASSQGRGLGYTF. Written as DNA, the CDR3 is TGCGCCAGCAGCCAAGGGCGGGGTTTAGGCTACACCTTC.

CDR3 coding DNA: TGTGCCAGCAGCCGGGACATCCGCTACGAGCAGTACTTC. It is translated as CASSRDIRYEQYF. The rearrangement uses TRBV6-2 or TRBV6-3 and TRBJ2-7; D perhaps matches TRBD1 (6 bases). This CDR3 has 13 residues. In germline, CDR1 is MNHEY, CDR2 SVGEGT. V lost 6 bases and J 3 bases, leaving 12 bases between the germline ends.

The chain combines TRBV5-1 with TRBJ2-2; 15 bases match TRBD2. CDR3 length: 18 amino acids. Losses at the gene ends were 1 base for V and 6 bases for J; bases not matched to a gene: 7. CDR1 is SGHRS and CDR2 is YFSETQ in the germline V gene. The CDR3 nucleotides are TGCGCCAGCAGCTTGCTCACCGGGACTAGCGGGAGGTCCGGGGAGCTGTTTTTT. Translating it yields CASSLLTGTSGRSGELFF.

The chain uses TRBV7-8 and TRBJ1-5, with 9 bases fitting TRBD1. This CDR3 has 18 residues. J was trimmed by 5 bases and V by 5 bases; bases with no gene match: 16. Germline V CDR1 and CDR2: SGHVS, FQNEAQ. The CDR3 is CASSTGGYGTGRYQPQHF. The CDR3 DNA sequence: TGTGCCAGCAGCACGGGGGGTTATGGGACAGGGAGGTATCAGCCCCAGCATTTT.

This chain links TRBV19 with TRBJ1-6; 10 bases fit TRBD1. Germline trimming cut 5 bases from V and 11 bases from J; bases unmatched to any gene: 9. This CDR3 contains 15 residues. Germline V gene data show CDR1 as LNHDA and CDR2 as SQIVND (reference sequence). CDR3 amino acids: CASSSTGGSITPLHF. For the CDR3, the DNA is TGTGCCAGTAGTTCGACAGGGGGCTCAATAACACCCCTCCACTTT.

The chain's CDR3 is CSTALDRGNEQFF. The CDR3 bases are TGCAGCACCGCCCTGGACAGGGGGAATGAGCAGTTCTTC. The chain combines TRBV29-1 with TRBJ2-1, with 10 bases matching TRBD1. The CDR3 spans 13 residues. Losses at the gene ends were 8 bases for V and 7 bases for J; bases not matched to a gene: 8. Germline loops: CDR1 SQVTM, CDR2 ANQGSEA.

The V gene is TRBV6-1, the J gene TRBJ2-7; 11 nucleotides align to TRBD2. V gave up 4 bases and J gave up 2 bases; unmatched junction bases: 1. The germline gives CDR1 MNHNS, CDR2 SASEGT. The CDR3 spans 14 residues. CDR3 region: CASSVAGGTYEQYF. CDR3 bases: TGTGCCAGCAGTGTAGCGGGAGGGACCTACGAGCAGTACTTC.

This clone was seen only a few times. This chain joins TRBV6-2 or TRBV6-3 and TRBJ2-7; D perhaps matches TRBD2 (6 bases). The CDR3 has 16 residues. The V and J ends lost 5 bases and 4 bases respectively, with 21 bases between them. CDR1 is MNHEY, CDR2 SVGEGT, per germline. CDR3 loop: CASSPRRGQHLYEQYF. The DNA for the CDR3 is TGTGCCAGCAGTCCCAGGCGGGGCCAACACCTTTACGAGCAGTACTTC.

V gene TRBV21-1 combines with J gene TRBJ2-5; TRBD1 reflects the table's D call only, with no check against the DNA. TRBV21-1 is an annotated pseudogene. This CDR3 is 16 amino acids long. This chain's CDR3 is CASPSGDRGFVETQYF. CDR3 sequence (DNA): TGTGCCAGCCCTTCCGGGGACAGGGGGTTCGTGGAGACCCAGTACTTC.

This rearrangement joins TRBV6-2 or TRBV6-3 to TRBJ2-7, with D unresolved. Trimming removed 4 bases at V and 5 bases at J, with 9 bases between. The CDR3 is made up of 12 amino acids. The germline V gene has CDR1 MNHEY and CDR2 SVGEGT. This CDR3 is CASSSTQDEQYF. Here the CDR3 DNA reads TGTGCCAGCAGTTCCACCCAGGACGAGCAGTACTTC.

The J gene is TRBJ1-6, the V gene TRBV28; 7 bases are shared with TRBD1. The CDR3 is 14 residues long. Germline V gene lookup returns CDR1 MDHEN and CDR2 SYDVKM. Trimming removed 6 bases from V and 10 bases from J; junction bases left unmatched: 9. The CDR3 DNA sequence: TGTGCCAGCAGCATGACAGGGAATGGGTCACCCCTCCACTTT. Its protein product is CASSMTGNGSPLHF. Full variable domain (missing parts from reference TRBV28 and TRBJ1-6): DVKVTQSSRYLVKRTGEKVFLECVQDMDHENMFWYRQDPGLGLRLIYFSYDVKMKEKGDIPEGYSVSREKKERFSLILESASTNQTSMYLCASSMTGNGSPLHFGNGTRLTVT.

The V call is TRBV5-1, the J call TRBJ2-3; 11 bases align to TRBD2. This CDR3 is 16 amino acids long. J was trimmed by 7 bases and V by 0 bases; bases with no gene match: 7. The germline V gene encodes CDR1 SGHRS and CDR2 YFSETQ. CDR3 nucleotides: TGCGCCAGCAGCTTGGTCCTAGCGGGAGGATCCCATACGCAGTATTTT. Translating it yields CASSLVLAGGSHTQYF.

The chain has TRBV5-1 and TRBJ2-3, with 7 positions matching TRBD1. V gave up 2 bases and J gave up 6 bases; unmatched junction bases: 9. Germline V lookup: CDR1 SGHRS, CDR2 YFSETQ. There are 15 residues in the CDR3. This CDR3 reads CASSLETGSIDTQYF. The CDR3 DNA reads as TGCGCCAGCAGCTTAGAGACAGGGTCTATCGATACGCAGTATTTT.

Here the CDR3 DNA reads TGTGCCAGTAGTCGCTGGGGAGGGGGAGATACGCAGTATTTT. This codes for CASSRWGGGDTQYF. V is TRBV19 and J is TRBJ2-3; D may be TRBD2 (7 bases). Trimming pared 5 bases from V and 5 bases from J, leaving 14 bases between. This CDR3 is built from 14 residues. Germline loops: CDR1 LNHDA, CDR2 SQIVND (reference sequence).

CDR3 nucleotide sequence: TGTGCCACCAGCAGAGAGTTGGGGCGCAGGGAGACCCAGTACTTC. It specifies CATSRELGRRETQYF. The J gene is TRBJ2-5, the V gene TRBV15; D possibly corresponds to TRBD1 (5 bases). CDR3 size: 15 residues. The V end was cut by 0 bases, the J end by 5 bases, with 13 bases between. The germline V gene has CDR1 LNHNV and CDR2 YYDKDF (reference sequence).

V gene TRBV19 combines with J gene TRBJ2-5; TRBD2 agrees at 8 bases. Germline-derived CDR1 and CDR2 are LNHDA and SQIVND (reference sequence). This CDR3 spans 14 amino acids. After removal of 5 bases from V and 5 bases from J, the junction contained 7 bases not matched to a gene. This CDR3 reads CASSRTGGRETQYF. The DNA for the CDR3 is TGTGCCAGTAGTCGGACGGGGGGGCGGGAGACCCAGTACTTC.

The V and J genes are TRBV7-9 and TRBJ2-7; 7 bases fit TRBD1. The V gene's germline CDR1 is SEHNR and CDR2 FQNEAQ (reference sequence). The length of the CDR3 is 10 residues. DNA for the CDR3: TGTGCCAGCAGCCAGGGGACAGCCGAGGTC. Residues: CASSQGTAEV.

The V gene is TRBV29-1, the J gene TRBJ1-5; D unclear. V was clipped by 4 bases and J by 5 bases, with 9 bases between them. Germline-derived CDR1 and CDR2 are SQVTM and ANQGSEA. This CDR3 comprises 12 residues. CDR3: CSVGHPDQPQHF. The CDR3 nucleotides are TGCAGCGTTGGGCACCCCGATCAGCCCCAGCATTTT.

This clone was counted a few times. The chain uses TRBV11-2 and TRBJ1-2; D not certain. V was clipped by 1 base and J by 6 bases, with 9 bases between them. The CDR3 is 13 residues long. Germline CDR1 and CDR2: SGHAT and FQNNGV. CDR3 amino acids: CASSLVFGDGYTF. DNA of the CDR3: TGTGCCAGCAGCTTAGTGTTCGGGGATGGCTACACCTTC.

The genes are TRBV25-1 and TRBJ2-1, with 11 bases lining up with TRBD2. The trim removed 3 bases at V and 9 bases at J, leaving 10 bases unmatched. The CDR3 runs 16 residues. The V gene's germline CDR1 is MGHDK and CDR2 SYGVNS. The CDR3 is CASSDNLAGGRAEQFF. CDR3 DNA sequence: TGTGCCAGCAGTGACAATTTAGCGGGAGGGCGGGCTGAGCAGTTCTTC.

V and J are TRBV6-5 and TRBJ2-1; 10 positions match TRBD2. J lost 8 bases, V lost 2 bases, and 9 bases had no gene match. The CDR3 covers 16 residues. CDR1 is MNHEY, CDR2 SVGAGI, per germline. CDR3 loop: CASSYPLASGGDEQFF. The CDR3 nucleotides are TGTGCCAGCAGTTACCCGCTGGCTAGCGGGGGCGATGAGCAGTTCTTC.

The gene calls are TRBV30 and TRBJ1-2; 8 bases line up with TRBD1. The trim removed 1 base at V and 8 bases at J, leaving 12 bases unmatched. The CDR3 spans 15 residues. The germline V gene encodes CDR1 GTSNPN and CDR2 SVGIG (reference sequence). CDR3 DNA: TGTGCCTGGAGTGGGGCGTCAGGGGGCAGGGAAGGCTACACCTTC. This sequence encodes CAWSGASGGREGYTF.

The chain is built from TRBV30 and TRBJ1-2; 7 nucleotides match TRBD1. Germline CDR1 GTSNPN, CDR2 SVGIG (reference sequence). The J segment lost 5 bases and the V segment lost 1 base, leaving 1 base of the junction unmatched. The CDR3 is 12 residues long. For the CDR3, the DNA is TGTGCCTGGAGTGGGGGACAGTATGGCTACACCTTC. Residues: CAWSGGQYGYTF.

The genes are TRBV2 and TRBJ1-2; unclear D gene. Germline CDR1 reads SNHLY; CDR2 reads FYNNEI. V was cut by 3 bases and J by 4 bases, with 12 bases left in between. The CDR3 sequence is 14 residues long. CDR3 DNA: TGTGCCAGCAGTGACCCGCGGGGTAGCTATGGCTACACCTTC. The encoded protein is CASSDPRGSYGYTF.